The sequence of this TCR beta chain was determined in a study of T-cell reconstitution after alpha-beta-depleted transplantation in children. This CDR3 has 18 amino acids. In germline, CDR1 is MDHEN, CDR2 SYDVKM. The V gene lost 2 bases and the J gene lost 0 bases, with 14 bases spanning the gap. During its preparation, the TCRbeta library received unique molecular identifiers. MiXCR, run by TCRdb on the PCR reads, gives a single entry per CDR3 protein. The data show 550,000 to 600,000 distinct CDR3 sequences, under 25% seen once. The receptor's source is a boy under three years old who had a stem cell transplant for acute myeloid leukemia, so the T cells may come from the graft donor. Sequenced material: PBMCs, mostly from graft donor cells, taken 360 days after TCRalphabeta/CD19-depleted stem cell transplant. This chain joins TRBV28 and TRBJ2-6, with D unclear. DNA of the CDR3: TGTGCCAGCAGTTTAGGGCCCAACCGCCTCTCTGGGGCCAACGTCCTGACTTTC. Its translation: CASSLGPNRLSGANVLTF.